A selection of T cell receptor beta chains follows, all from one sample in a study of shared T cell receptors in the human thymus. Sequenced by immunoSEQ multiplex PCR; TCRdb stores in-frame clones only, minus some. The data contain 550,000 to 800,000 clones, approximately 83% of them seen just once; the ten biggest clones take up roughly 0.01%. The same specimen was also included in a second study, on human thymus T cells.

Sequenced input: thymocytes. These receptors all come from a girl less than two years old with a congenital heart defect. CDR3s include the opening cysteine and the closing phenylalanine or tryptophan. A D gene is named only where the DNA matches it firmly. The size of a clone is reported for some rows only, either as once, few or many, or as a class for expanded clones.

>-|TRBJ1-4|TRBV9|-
TGTGCCAGCTCCGCGCTGGGCGGGGAAAAACTGTTTTTT
CASSALGGEKLFF
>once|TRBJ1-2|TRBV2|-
TGTGCCAGCAGTGTGGCGGGGGAAAGCGGCTACACCTTC
CASSVAGESGYTF
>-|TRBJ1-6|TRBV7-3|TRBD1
TGTGCCAGCAGCCCCCGGGACAGGGGAAAAAGGTCCTATAATTCACCCCTCCACTTT
CASSPRDRGKRSYNSPLHF
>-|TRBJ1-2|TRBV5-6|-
TGTGCCAGCAGCTTGGATAGGCAGGAACTTTATGGCTACACCTTC
CASSLDRQELYGYTF
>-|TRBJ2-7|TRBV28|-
TGTGCCAGCAGTCTCCCCGCCGGGGGGCTGGTTTCCTACGAGCAGTACTTC
CASSLPAGGLVSYEQYF
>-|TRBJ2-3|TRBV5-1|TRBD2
TGCGCCAGCAGCTTGAGGATTAGCGGGGGCTGCACAGATACGCAGTATTTT
CASSLRISGGCTDTQYF
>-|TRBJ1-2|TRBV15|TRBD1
TGTGCCACCAGCAGAGATCACGGACAGGGGGCCAGCTATGGCTACACCTTC
CATSRDHGQGASYGYTF
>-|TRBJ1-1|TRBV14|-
TGTGCCAGCAGCCAAGACCAGGGAGGGAACACTGAAGCTTTCTTT
CASSQDQGGNTEAFF
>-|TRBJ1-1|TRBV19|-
TGTGCCAGTAGCCCCTGGGGAATGGACAGACTCTACGAGAACACTGAAGCTTTCTTT
CASSPWGMDRLYENTEAFF
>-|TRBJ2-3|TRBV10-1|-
TGCGCCAGCAGCAACTTTAGCACAGATACGCAGTATTTT
CASSNFSTDTQYF
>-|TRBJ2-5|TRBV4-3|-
TGCGCCAGCAGCCATCACTCGCAACACAGGGCCCTTTCTCAAGAGACCCAGTACTTC
CASSHHSQHRALSQETQYF
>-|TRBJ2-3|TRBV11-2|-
TGTGCCAGCAGCTCTTCAGATACGCAGTATTTT
CASSSSDTQYF
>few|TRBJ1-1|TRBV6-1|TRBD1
TGTGCCAGCAGTGAACGGGGGACAGGGAGGAAGGCTGAAGCTTTCTTT
CASSERGTGRKAEAFF
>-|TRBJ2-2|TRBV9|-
TGTGCCAGCAGCGTAGCTACGGACAGTGAGCTGTTTTTT
CASSVATDSELFF
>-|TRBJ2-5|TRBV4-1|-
TGCGCCAGCAGCTCTCGGCAGGGGGGAGAGACCCAGTACTTC
CASSSRQGGETQYF
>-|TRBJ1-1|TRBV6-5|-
TGTGCCAGCGGACCTCAGGGGATGAACACTGAAGCTTTCTTT
CASGPQGMNTEAFF
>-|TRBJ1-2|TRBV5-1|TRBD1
TGCGCCAGCAGCAGACAGGGACAGGGACATGGCTACACCTTC
CASSRQGQGHGYTF
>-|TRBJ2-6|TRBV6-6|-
TGTGCCAGCAGTTACGGAGGTTGTGCCGGGGCCAACGTCCTGACTTTC
CASSYGGCAGANVLTF
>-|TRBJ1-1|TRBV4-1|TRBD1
TGCGCCAGCAGCCAAGGGGACAGGTTGAACACTGAAGCTTTCTTT
CASSQGDRLNTEAFF
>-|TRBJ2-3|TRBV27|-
TGTGCCAGCAGTTTAGCGGGGACAGTCGGAGGAGATACGCAGTATTTT
CASSLAGTVGGDTQYF
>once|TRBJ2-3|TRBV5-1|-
TGCGCCAGCAGAACCCTAGCGAGAACACCAGATACGCAGTATTTT
CASRTLARTPDTQYF
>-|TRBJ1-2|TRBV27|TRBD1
TGTGCCAGCAGTTTACTCTACGAGGACAGGGGGCTGTATGGCTACACCTTC
CASSLLYEDRGLYGYTF
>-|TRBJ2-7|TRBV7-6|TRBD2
TGTGCCAGCAGCTCGAGGGCCCCGGGAGGGATAAGCTCCTACGAGCAGTACTTC
CASSSRAPGGISSYEQYF
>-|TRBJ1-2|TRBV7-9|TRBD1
TGTGCCAGCAGCTCGCGGGGGACAGGGGGCCGCTATGGCTACACCTTC
CASSSRGTGGRYGYTF
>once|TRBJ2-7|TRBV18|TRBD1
TGTGCCAGCTCGCCGGGACAGGCACCTTACGAGCAGTACTTC
CASSPGQAPYEQYF
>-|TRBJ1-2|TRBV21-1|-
TGTGCCAGCAGCCACACTAACTATGGCTACACCTTC
CASSHTNYGYTF
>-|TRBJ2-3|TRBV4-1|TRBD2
TGCGCCAGCAGCCAAGGCCCCCCTAGCGGGGGACCGAGCACAGATACGCAGTATTTT
CASSQGPPSGGPSTDTQYF
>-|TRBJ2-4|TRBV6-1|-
TGTGCCAGCAGTGTCCGGGGGGCTTTCAAAAACATTCAGTACTTC
CASSVRGAFKNIQYF
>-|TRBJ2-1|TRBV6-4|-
TGTGCCAGCAGTGACTCTTTGGATATGGGACTCCCAGACAGGCAGTTCTTC
CASSDSLDMGLPDRQFF
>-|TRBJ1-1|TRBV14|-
TGTGCCAGCAGCCAAGTGGACACGTTCATGAACACTGAAGCTTTCTTT
CASSQVDTFMNTEAFF
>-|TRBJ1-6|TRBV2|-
TGTGCCAGCAGCCTACCCCTCCCCGGGCGGGATTCACCCCTCCACTTT
CASSLPLPGRDSPLHF
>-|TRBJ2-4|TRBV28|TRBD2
TGTGCCAGCAGTCGCAGCGCTAGCGGGGGGATAGCCAAAAACATTCAGTACTTC
CASSRSASGGIAKNIQYF
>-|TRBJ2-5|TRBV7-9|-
TGTGCCAGCCACCCTACGGGACACCAGCCAGAGACCCAGTACTTC
CASHPTGHQPETQYF
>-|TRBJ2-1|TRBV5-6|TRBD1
TGTGCCAGCAGCTTGACAGGGGCCGACAATGAGCAGTTCTTC
CASSLTGADNEQFF
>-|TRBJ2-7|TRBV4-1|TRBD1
TGCGCCAGCAAAGGGACAGGGGGCGGAAAGCAGTACTTC
CASKGTGGGKQYF
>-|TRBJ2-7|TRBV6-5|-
TGTGCCAGCAGTCCCCCCGGGGTCACAATCTACGAGCAGTACTTC
CASSPPGVTIYEQYF
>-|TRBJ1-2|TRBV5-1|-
TGCGCCAGCAGCTCGGGCCGGGATTCCTTCTTCTATGGCTACACCTTC
CASSSGRDSFFYGYTF
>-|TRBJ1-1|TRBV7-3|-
TGTGCCAGCAGCTTGGGGCATCCAGGGGTGATGAACACTGAAGCTTTCTTT
CASSLGHPGVMNTEAFF
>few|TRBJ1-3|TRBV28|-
TGTGCCAGCAGTTTATGGACAGACGGGCGAAACACCATATATTTT
CASSLWTDGRNTIYF
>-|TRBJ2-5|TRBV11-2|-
TGTGCCAGCAGCTCCTCTCACCTGGACTGGATCCAAGAGACCCAGTACTTC
CASSSSHLDWIQETQYF
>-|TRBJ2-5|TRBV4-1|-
TGCGCCAGCAGCCAAACCCTAGAGGACAGCCTCGAGACCCAGTACTTC
CASSQTLEDSLETQYF
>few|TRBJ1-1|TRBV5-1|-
TGCGCCAGCAGCTTGGTATCCGGGGGAAGTACTGAAGCTTTCTTT
CASSLVSGGSTEAFF
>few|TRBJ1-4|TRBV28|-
TGTGCCAGCAGTTTCAATTATGAAAAACTGTTTTTT
CASSFNYEKLFF
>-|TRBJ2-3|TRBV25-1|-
TGTGCCAGCAAATCTTCTCGGTCGACATCTAGCACAGATACGCAGTATTTT
CASKSSRSTSSTDTQYF
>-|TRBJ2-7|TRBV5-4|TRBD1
TGTGCCAGCAGCCCGGAGGGACAGGGGGCTCGGGAGCAGTACTTC
CASSPEGQGAREQYF
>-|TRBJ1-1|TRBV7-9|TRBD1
TGTGCCAGCAGCGTCCGGACAGGGCGAAAAGCTTTCTTT
CASSVRTGRKAFF
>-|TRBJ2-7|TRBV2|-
TGTGCCAGCAGCCAGACACACGACGGCCTCCACTCCTACGAGCAGTACTTC
CASSQTHDGLHSYEQYF
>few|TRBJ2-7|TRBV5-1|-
TGCGCCAGCAGCTTGAAAAAGAAAGGACTGAGCTCCTACGAGCAGTACTTC
CASSLKKKGLSSYEQYF
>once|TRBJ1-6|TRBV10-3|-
TGTGCCATCAAAGCGGGCGACGAGAGCCTTAATTCACCCCTCCACTTT
CAIKAGDESLNSPLHF
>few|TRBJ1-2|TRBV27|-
TGTGCCAGCAGCACTACCTGGGGGGATGGCTACACCTTC
CASSTTWGDGYTF
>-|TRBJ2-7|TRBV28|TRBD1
TGTGCCAGCAGTCCCACGCAGACCTTGGACAGGGGGTCCTACGAGCAGTACTTC
CASSPTQTLDRGSYEQYF
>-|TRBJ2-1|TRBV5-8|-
TGTGCCAGCGGCAGGAGGCGGCTGAGCTCCTACAATGAGCAGTTCTTC
CASGRRRLSSYNEQFF
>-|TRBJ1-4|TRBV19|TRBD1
TGTGCCAGTCGTCAAAACTTACAGGGGTGGGCAACTAATGAAAAACTGTTTTTT
CASRQNLQGWATNEKLFF